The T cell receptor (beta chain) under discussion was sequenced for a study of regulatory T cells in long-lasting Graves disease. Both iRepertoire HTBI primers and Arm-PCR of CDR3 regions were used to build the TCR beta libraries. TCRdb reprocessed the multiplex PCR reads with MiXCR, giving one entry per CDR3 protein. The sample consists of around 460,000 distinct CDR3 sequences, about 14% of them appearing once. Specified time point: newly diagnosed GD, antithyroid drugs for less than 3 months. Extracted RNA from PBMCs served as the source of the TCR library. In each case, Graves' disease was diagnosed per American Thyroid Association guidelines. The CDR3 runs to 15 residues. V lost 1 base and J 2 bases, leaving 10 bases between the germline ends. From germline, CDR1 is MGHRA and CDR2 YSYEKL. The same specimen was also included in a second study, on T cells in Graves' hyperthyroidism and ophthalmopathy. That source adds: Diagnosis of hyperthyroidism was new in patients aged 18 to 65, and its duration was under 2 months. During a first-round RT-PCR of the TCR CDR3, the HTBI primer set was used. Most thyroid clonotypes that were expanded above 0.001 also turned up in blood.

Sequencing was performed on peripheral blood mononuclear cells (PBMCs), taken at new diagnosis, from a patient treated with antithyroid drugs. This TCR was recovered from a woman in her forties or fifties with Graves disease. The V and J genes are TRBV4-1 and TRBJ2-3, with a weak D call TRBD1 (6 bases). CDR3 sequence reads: CASSQGTVYTDTQYF. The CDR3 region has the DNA TGCGCCAGCAGCCAAGGGACAGTGTACACAGATACGCAGTATTTT.